The rows below give T cell receptor beta chains drawn from one sample of a study of Graves' ophthalmopathy and Graves' hyperthyroidism. TCRdb analysed the multiplex PCR reads with MiXCR anew, one entry per CDR3 protein. The repertoire includes roughly 400,000 distinct CDR3 sequences, around 18% of them detected once, and about 1.4% sits in the top ten. The sequencing input was peripheral blood. The source is a woman aged 18-30 years with Graves' ophthalmopathy. The CDR3 runs from the conserved cysteine through the conserved F or W. The order of the fields is clone size, J gene, V gene, D gene, CDR3 protein, CDR3 DNA. A D gene is named only where the DNA matches it firmly. Some rows have no size entry. The others give once, few or many, or a class for an expanded clone.

many | TRBJ2-2 | TRBV6-5 | TRBD2 | CASSILSGRGSGELFF | TGTGCCAGCAGTATCCTTAGCGGGAGGGGGTCCGGGGAGCTGTTTTTT
many | TRBJ2-6 | TRBV7-2 | TRBD2 | CASSPGGVLTF | TGTGCCAGCAGCCCGGGGGGCGTCCTGACTTTC
few | TRBJ1-6 | TRBV4-1 | - | CASSQGTPLHF | TGCGCCAGCAGCCAAGGGACACCCCTCCACTTT
many | TRBJ1-3 | TRBV7-2 | - | CASSLGGEGRPIYF | TGTGCCAGCAGCTTAGGCGGGGAAGGGCGCCCCATATATTTT
many | TRBJ2-6 | TRBV7-2 | - | CASRRTSGANVLTF | TGTGCCAGCCGAAGGACCTCTGGGGCCAACGTCCTGACTTTC
many | TRBJ1-1 | TRBV6-1 | - | CASSPLTGWTEAFF | TGTGCCAGCAGCCCACTAACAGGATGGACTGAAGCTTTCTTT
few | TRBJ1-5 | TRBV12-3/TRBV12-4 | - | CASSQGINQPQHF | TGTGCCAGCAGCCAGGGGATCAATCAGCCCCAGCATTTT
many | TRBJ1-1 | TRBV10-1 | - | CASSQHGTEAFF | TGCGCCAGCAGTCAACACGGCACTGAAGCTTTCTTT
many | TRBJ1-5 | TRBV19 | TRBD1 | CASRGQLEQPQHF | TGTGCCAGTAGGGGACAGCTAGAGCAGCCCCAGCATTTT
many | TRBJ1-1 | TRBV6-5 | - | CASSYSSRGMNTEAFF | TGTGCCAGCAGTTACTCGAGCAGGGGCATGAACACTGAAGCTTTCTTT
many | TRBJ1-1 | TRBV27 | - | CASSGLSEAFF | TGTGCCAGCAGTGGTCTGAGTGAAGCTTTCTTT
- | TRBJ2-7 | TRBV27 | - | CASSNQHREQYF | TGTGCCAGCAGTAATCAACACAGGGAGCAGTACTTC
many | TRBJ1-1 | TRBV12-3/TRBV12-4 | - | CASSSSPGTGSLRNTEAFF | TGTGCCAGCAGTTCTTCCCCAGGGACGGGAAGCCTCAGGAACACTGAAGCTTTCTTT
few | TRBJ2-7 | TRBV5-1 | TRBD1 | CASSLKLRDRGHEQYF | TGCGCCAGCAGCTTGAAGCTCCGGGACAGGGGCCACGAGCAGTACTTC
- | TRBJ2-3 | TRBV6-1 | - | CASRGLEDTQYF | TGTGCCAGCAGGGGCCTTGAAGATACGCAGTATTTT
- | TRBJ2-5 | TRBV7-2 | TRBD1 | CASSPDRGLETQYF | TGTGCCAGCAGCCCTGACAGGGGCCTAGAGACCCAGTACTTC
many | TRBJ1-2 | TRBV7-8 | - | CASSLTRDPNYGYTF | TGTGCCAGCAGCTTGACCAGGGACCCAAACTATGGCTACACCTTC
many | TRBJ1-5 | TRBV6-2/TRBV6-3 | TRBD1 | CASSNAPGQGVNQPQHF | TGTGCCAGCAGCAACGCCCCGGGACAGGGAGTCAATCAGCCCCAGCATTTT
many | TRBJ2-7 | TRBV3-1 | - | CASSQALGFYEQYF | TGTGCCAGCAGCCAAGCGCTGGGGTTCTACGAGCAGTACTTC
few | TRBJ2-5 | TRBV10-3 | - | CATEVRPQETQYF | TGTGCCACTGAAGTCCGGCCCCAAGAGACCCAGTACTTC